This T cell receptor beta chain was sequenced for a study of blood T cell repertoires in COVID-19. V was shortened by 6 bases and J by 1 base, with 9 bases between the two germline ends. The CDR3 sequence is 13 residues long. CDR1 and CDR2 from the germline V gene are SNHLY and FYNNEI. Assay used: immunoSEQ multiplex PCR; TCRdb lists only in-frame clones, some missing. Of around 190,000 clones in the sample, roughly 88% are singletons; the top ten hold roughly 9%. Participants spanned ages about 18 to 100 years and resided in roughly 22 US areas. Recovered participants had two consecutive negative NP/OP PCR tests, healthcare professional clearance, or symptom resolution.

The TCR was taken from a young woman who had recovered from COVID-19. The J gene is TRBJ1-1, the V gene TRBV2; D is uncertain. The material sequenced was PBMCs or T cells enriched from blood (not recorded which). The CDR3 nucleotides read TGTGCCAGCAGGCTAGAGGGGAACACTGAAGCTTTCTTT. Amino acid sequence: CASRLEGNTEAFF.